These 2 T cell receptor beta chains were sequenced from one sample in a study of T-cell reconstitution after alpha-beta-depleted transplantation in children. Unique molecular identifiers were built into the TCRbeta library. TCRdb re-called the PCR reads with MiXCR, one entry per CDR3 protein. The data show some 220,000 distinct CDR3 sequences, with 8% to 10% seen just once and over 5% held by the top ten. Specimen: PBMCs from the stem cell graft donor, collected from the stem cell graft. The origin of the receptors is a human donor who donated a stem cell graft to a child with acute lymphoblastic leukemia.

This clonotype was observed many times. The chain joins TRBV25-1 to TRBJ1-2, with D unresolved. CDR1 and CDR2 from the germline V gene are MGHDK and SYGVNS. The CDR3 length is 14 residues. The V and J ends lost 2 bases and 5 bases respectively, with 12 bases between them. The CDR3 DNA is TGTGCCAGCAGTGAAACACCGCCGAAATATGGCTACACCTTC. Translating gives CASSETPPKYGYTF.

In its sample, this clonotype was seen many times. The rearrangement uses TRBV5-1 and TRBJ2-6; D is undetermined. CDR1 and CDR2 (germline): SGHRS, YFSETQ. Trimming removed 1 base from V and 3 bases from J, with 8 bases in between. CDR3 length equals 15 residues. In DNA form, the CDR3 reads TGCGCCAGCAGCTTGATGGGATATGGGGCCAACGTCCTGACTTTC. It codes for CASSLMGYGANVLTF.